Listed below are T cell receptor beta chains from one sample, sequenced in a study of blood T cell repertoires in COVID-19. The assay was immunoSEQ multiplex PCR, and TCRdb's table has in-frame clones only and misses some. Of about 78,000 clones listed, roughly 87% are singletons. Sequenced: peripheral blood. The receptors stem from a woman aged 45-59 years in a cohort sampled during active COVID-19. Both conserved end residues are part of each CDR3. Each record gives: clone size, V gene, D gene, J gene, CDR3 protein, CDR3 DNA. A D gene is named only where the DNA matches it firmly. Clone size is stated in some rows and not others, as once, few, many or a class when expanded.

clone size: -; V gene: TRBV19; D gene: TRBD1; J gene: TRBJ1-1; CDR3 protein: CASSQGTGAEAFF; CDR3 DNA: TGTGCCAGTAGTCAAGGGACAGGGGCTGAAGCTTTCTTT
clone size: -; V gene: TRBV29-1; D gene: -; J gene: TRBJ2-1; CDR3 protein: CSVEDASGAYNEQFF; CDR3 DNA: TGCAGCGTTGAAGATGCGAGCGGCGCCTACAATGAGCAGTTCTTC
clone size: -; V gene: TRBV9; D gene: -; J gene: TRBJ1-1; CDR3 protein: CASSPQQGHTEAFF; CDR3 DNA: TGTGCCAGCAGCCCCCAACAGGGACACACTGAAGCTTTCTTT
clone size: -; V gene: TRBV19; D gene: TRBD1; J gene: TRBJ1-1; CDR3 protein: CASRLGQGFTGTEAFF; CDR3 DNA: TGTGCCAGTAGATTGGGACAGGGTTTTACGGGGACTGAAGCTTTCTTT
clone size: -; V gene: TRBV20-1; D gene: -; J gene: TRBJ1-2; CDR3 protein: CSARPPVGYTF; CDR3 DNA: TGCAGTGCTAGGCCGCCGGTTGGCTACACCTTC
clone size: -; V gene: TRBV4-1; D gene: TRBD1; J gene: TRBJ1-4; CDR3 protein: CASSLGQGAQEKLFF; CDR3 DNA: TGCGCCAGCAGCCTAGGACAGGGGGCCCAAGAAAAACTGTTTTTT
clone size: -; V gene: TRBV5-8; D gene: TRBD2; J gene: TRBJ2-5; CDR3 protein: CASSFRREEGQYF; CDR3 DNA: TGTGCCAGCAGCTTTCGGCGGGAGGAGGGCCAGTACTTC
clone size: -; V gene: TRBV5-1; D gene: -; J gene: TRBJ2-2; CDR3 protein: CASSLGDSPNTGELFF; CDR3 DNA: TGCGCCAGCAGCCTCGGGGACTCTCCGAACACCGGGGAGCTGTTTTTT
clone size: once; V gene: TRBV9; D gene: TRBD2; J gene: TRBJ2-3; CDR3 protein: CASSFTSGTTDTQYF; CDR3 DNA: TGTGCCAGCAGTTTCACTAGCGGAACCACAGATACGCAGTATTTT
clone size: -; V gene: TRBV7-3; D gene: -; J gene: TRBJ2-6; CDR3 protein: CASSLKGGTGANVLTF; CDR3 DNA: TGTGCCAGCAGCTTAAAGGGAGGCACTGGGGCCAACGTCCTGACTTTC
clone size: -; V gene: TRBV7-9; D gene: -; J gene: TRBJ1-2; CDR3 protein: CASSPKAGAMNYGYTF; CDR3 DNA: TGTGCCAGCAGCCCTAAAGCAGGGGCGATGAACTATGGCTACACCTTC
clone size: -; V gene: TRBV6-5; D gene: TRBD2; J gene: TRBJ2-1; CDR3 protein: CASLAVGATPNEQFF; CDR3 DNA: TGTGCCAGTCTAGCGGTAGGAGCAACCCCCAATGAGCAGTTCTTC
clone size: -; V gene: TRBV7-2; D gene: TRBD2; J gene: TRBJ2-1; CDR3 protein: CASSLGREAYNEQFF; CDR3 DNA: TGTGCCAGCAGCTTGGGGCGGGAGGCGTACAATGAGCAGTTCTTC
clone size: -; V gene: TRBV7-3; D gene: TRBD2; J gene: TRBJ2-1; CDR3 protein: CASSSLGVGLAGVRTYNEQFF; CDR3 DNA: TGTGCCAGCAGCTCGTTAGGGGTGGGACTAGCGGGAGTTAGGACCTACAATGAGCAGTTCTTC
clone size: -; V gene: TRBV18; D gene: TRBD1; J gene: TRBJ1-3; CDR3 protein: CASSPLQQGAGNTIYF; CDR3 DNA: TGTGCCAGCTCACCACTGCAGCAGGGGGCTGGAAACACCATATATTTT
clone size: -; V gene: TRBV30; D gene: -; J gene: TRBJ2-1; CDR3 protein: CAWSEGQLYNEQFF; CDR3 DNA: TGTGCCTGGAGTGAAGGACAGCTCTACAATGAGCAGTTCTTC
clone size: -; V gene: TRBV19; D gene: TRBD1; J gene: TRBJ1-2; CDR3 protein: CASSTSGGPDYGYTF; CDR3 DNA: TGTGCCAGTAGTACTTCAGGGGGCCCAGACTATGGCTACACCTTC
clone size: -; V gene: TRBV18; D gene: TRBD1; J gene: TRBJ1-1; CDR3 protein: CASSLGQGGNTEAFF; CDR3 DNA: TGTGCCAGCTCACTCGGACAGGGAGGAAACACTGAAGCTTTCTTT
clone size: -; V gene: TRBV9; D gene: -; J gene: TRBJ1-5; CDR3 protein: CASSVAERQPQHF; CDR3 DNA: TGTGCCAGCAGCGTGGCGGAGCGACAGCCCCAGCATTTT
clone size: -; V gene: TRBV14; D gene: TRBD1; J gene: TRBJ1-1; CDR3 protein: CASSQDTGGTAFF; CDR3 DNA: TGTGCCAGCAGCCAAGACACAGGGGGGACAGCTTTCTTT
clone size: -; V gene: TRBV27; D gene: TRBD2; J gene: TRBJ2-7; CDR3 protein: CASTPAGVTYEQYF; CDR3 DNA: TGTGCCAGCACCCCAGCGGGAGTGACCTACGAGCAGTACTTC
clone size: -; V gene: TRBV7-3; D gene: TRBD2; J gene: TRBJ2-1; CDR3 protein: CASSLRGGRARDEQFF; CDR3 DNA: TGTGCCAGCAGCTTAAGAGGCGGGAGGGCCAGGGATGAGCAGTTCTTC
clone size: -; V gene: TRBV18; D gene: TRBD2; J gene: TRBJ2-3; CDR3 protein: CASSLTSGTGDTQYF; CDR3 DNA: TGTGCCAGCTCACTTACTAGCGGGACGGGAGATACGCAGTATTTT
clone size: -; V gene: TRBV3-1/TRBV3-2; D gene: TRBD1; J gene: TRBJ1-2; CDR3 protein: CASSQGRQGRNYGYTF; CDR3 DNA: TGTGCCAGCAGCCAAGGTCGACAGGGGCGAAACTATGGCTACACCTTC
clone size: -; V gene: TRBV7-6; D gene: TRBD2; J gene: TRBJ2-3; CDR3 protein: CASSWPGTSGRKGLADTQYF; CDR3 DNA: TGTGCCAGCAGCTGGCCAGGGACTAGCGGGAGAAAGGGCCTCGCAGATACGCAGTATTTT
clone size: -; V gene: TRBV10-3; D gene: -; J gene: TRBJ1-2; CDR3 protein: CAISPRESYGYTF; CDR3 DNA: TGTGCCATCAGTCCGAGGGAGTCCTATGGCTACACCTTC
clone size: -; V gene: TRBV10-1; D gene: -; J gene: TRBJ2-7; CDR3 protein: CASSESKGLADEQYF; CDR3 DNA: TGCGCCAGCAGTGAGTCGAAGGGGCTCGCGGACGAGCAGTACTTC
clone size: -; V gene: TRBV5-1; D gene: TRBD2; J gene: TRBJ2-7; CDR3 protein: CASSLDDTGTKYF; CDR3 DNA: TGCGCCAGCAGCTTGGACGATACGGGGACTAAATACTTC
clone size: -; V gene: TRBV18; D gene: -; J gene: TRBJ2-1; CDR3 protein: CASSPQAAYNEQFF; CDR3 DNA: TGTGCCAGCTCACCACAAGCCGCCTACAATGAGCAGTTCTTC
clone size: -; V gene: TRBV11-3; D gene: TRBD2; J gene: TRBJ2-1; CDR3 protein: CASSSGTSDYNEQFF; CDR3 DNA: TGTGCCAGCAGCTCCGGGACTAGCGACTACAATGAGCAGTTCTTC
clone size: -; V gene: TRBV5-4; D gene: -; J gene: TRBJ2-2; CDR3 protein: CASSRDTGELFF; CDR3 DNA: TGTGCCAGCAGCCGTGACACCGGGGAGCTGTTTTTT
clone size: -; V gene: TRBV7-9; D gene: TRBD1; J gene: TRBJ2-1; CDR3 protein: CASSPGTVGNEQFF; CDR3 DNA: TGTGCCAGCAGCCCAGGGACAGTAGGCAATGAGCAGTTCTTC
clone size: -; V gene: TRBV5-8; D gene: TRBD1; J gene: TRBJ1-4; CDR3 protein: CASSRRQGSNEKLFF; CDR3 DNA: TGTGCCAGCAGCCGCCGACAGGGCTCTAATGAAAAACTGTTTTTT
clone size: few; V gene: TRBV28; D gene: TRBD1; J gene: TRBJ2-7; CDR3 protein: CASSPADRAGEQYF; CDR3 DNA: TGTGCCAGCAGCCCAGCGGACAGGGCGGGCGAGCAGTACTTC
clone size: -; V gene: TRBV6-5; D gene: -; J gene: TRBJ1-2; CDR3 protein: CASTEGGSSGYTF; CDR3 DNA: TGTGCCAGCACCGAAGGGGGATCGAGTGGCTACACCTTC
clone size: -; V gene: TRBV7-3; D gene: -; J gene: TRBJ1-1; CDR3 protein: CASSLGGANTEAFF; CDR3 DNA: TGTGCCAGCAGCTTAGGAGGGGCTAACACTGAAGCTTTCTTT
clone size: once; V gene: TRBV2; D gene: TRBD2; J gene: TRBJ2-3; CDR3 protein: CASSAQTSGSTDTQYF; CDR3 DNA: TGTGCCAGCAGTGCGCAGACTAGCGGGAGCACAGATACGCAGTATTTT
clone size: once; V gene: TRBV27; D gene: -; J gene: TRBJ2-6; CDR3 protein: CASSPLGGSGANVLTF; CDR3 DNA: TGTGCCAGCAGTCCCTTGGGGGGTAGTGGGGCCAACGTCCTGACTTTC
clone size: medium-sized; V gene: TRBV28; D gene: TRBD2; J gene: TRBJ2-7; CDR3 protein: CASKGTSFNYEQYF; CDR3 DNA: TGTGCCAGCAAAGGGACTAGCTTTAACTACGAGCAGTACTTC
clone size: once; V gene: TRBV28; D gene: TRBD1; J gene: TRBJ2-2; CDR3 protein: CASSSPGQGYTGELFF; CDR3 DNA: TGTGCCAGCAGTTCCCCGGGACAGGGGTACACCGGGGAGCTGTTTTTT
clone size: once; V gene: TRBV2; D gene: TRBD1; J gene: TRBJ1-5; CDR3 protein: CASQGGNSNQPQHF; CDR3 DNA: TGTGCCAGTCAAGGGGGCAATAGCAATCAGCCCCAGCATTTT
clone size: -; V gene: TRBV24-1; D gene: -; J gene: TRBJ1-4; CDR3 protein: CATSDGGRGNEKLFF; CDR3 DNA: TGTGCCACCAGTGATGGAGGTCGGGGTAATGAAAAACTGTTTTTT
clone size: -; V gene: TRBV3-1/TRBV3-2; D gene: -; J gene: TRBJ1-1; CDR3 protein: CASSREQGTGAFF; CDR3 DNA: TGTGCCAGCAGCCGGGAACAGGGTACCGGGGCTTTCTTT
clone size: once; V gene: TRBV19; D gene: -; J gene: TRBJ1-2; CDR3 protein: CASSPWGRSLYGYTF; CDR3 DNA: TGTGCCAGTAGTCCTTGGGGCAGAAGCTTATATGGCTACACCTTC
clone size: -; V gene: TRBV5-5; D gene: -; J gene: TRBJ1-3; CDR3 protein: CASSLGSTSGNTIYF; CDR3 DNA: TGTGCCAGCAGCTTGGGGAGTACCTCTGGAAACACCATATATTTT
clone size: few; V gene: TRBV19; D gene: -; J gene: TRBJ2-7; CDR3 protein: CASSKGGKSSDEQYF; CDR3 DNA: TGTGCCAGTAGTAAGGGCGGGAAATCATCTGACGAGCAGTACTTC
clone size: -; V gene: TRBV7-2; D gene: -; J gene: TRBJ2-4; CDR3 protein: CASTMPGAKNIQYF; CDR3 DNA: TGTGCCAGCACTATGCCGGGGGCCAAAAACATTCAGTACTTC
clone size: -; V gene: TRBV7-9; D gene: TRBD1; J gene: TRBJ2-2; CDR3 protein: CASSHITGAGELFF; CDR3 DNA: TGTGCCAGCAGTCACATTACAGGGGCCGGGGAGCTGTTTTTT
clone size: -; V gene: TRBV12-3/TRBV12-4; D gene: -; J gene: TRBJ1-5; CDR3 protein: CASRRENQPQHF; CDR3 DNA: TGTGCCAGTCGGAGGGAGAACCAGCCCCAGCATTTT
clone size: -; V gene: TRBV27; D gene: TRBD2; J gene: TRBJ2-5; CDR3 protein: CASNRGGEETQYF; CDR3 DNA: TGTGCCAGCAATCGGGGGGGCGAAGAGACCCAGTACTTC
clone size: once; V gene: TRBV7-3; D gene: TRBD2; J gene: TRBJ2-1; CDR3 protein: CASSPGGLAGANEQFF; CDR3 DNA: TGTGCCAGCAGCCCGGGTGGGCTAGCGGGAGCGAATGAGCAGTTCTTC
clone size: -; V gene: TRBV6-1; D gene: TRBD2; J gene: TRBJ2-1; CDR3 protein: CASSERRSSGYNEQFF; CDR3 DNA: TGTGCCAGCAGTGAAAGGCGGTCTAGCGGGTACAATGAGCAGTTCTTC
clone size: -; V gene: TRBV6-1; D gene: -; J gene: TRBJ1-6; CDR3 protein: CASSEQGRSPLHF; CDR3 DNA: TGTGCCAGCAGTGAGCAGGGGCGTTCACCCCTCCACTTT